This TCR beta chain stems from a study of T-cell reconstitution after alpha-beta-depleted transplantation in children. General study results and limits: The origin of alpha-beta T cells about two months after transplant was reportedly several hundred expanded graft clones.

The CDR3 covers 15 residues. Trimming removed 4 bases at V and 1 base at J, with 10 bases between. Germline V gene lookup returns CDR1 SNHLY and CDR2 FYNNEI. Worth noting for this clonotype: No antigen is known for it.

As it was prepared, the TCRbeta library received unique molecular identifiers. TCRdb re-derived calls from the PCR reads in MiXCR, one entry per CDR3 protein. The repertoire holds about 1,000,000 distinct CDR3 sequences, with about 29% as singletons. The sequence derives from a boy in the first two years of life who had a stem cell transplant for SCID, so the T cells may come from the graft donor. Sample: PBMCs, mostly from graft donor cells, taken 360 days after TCRalphabeta/CD19-depleted stem cell transplant. The chain carries TRBV2 and TRBJ2-2; D may be TRBD2 (5 bases). The DNA of the CDR3 is TGTGCCAGCAGTGTGGGCCGGGGGAACACCGGGGAGCTGTTTTTT. Encoded protein: CASSVGRGNTGELFF. The whole variable domain, remainder taken from reference TRBV2 and TRBJ2-2, is EPEVTQTPSHQVTQMGQEVILRCVPISNHLYFYWYRQILGQKVEFLVSFYNNEISEKSEIFDDQFSVERPDGSNFTLKIRSTKLEDSAMYFCASSVGRGNTGELFFGEGSRLTVL.